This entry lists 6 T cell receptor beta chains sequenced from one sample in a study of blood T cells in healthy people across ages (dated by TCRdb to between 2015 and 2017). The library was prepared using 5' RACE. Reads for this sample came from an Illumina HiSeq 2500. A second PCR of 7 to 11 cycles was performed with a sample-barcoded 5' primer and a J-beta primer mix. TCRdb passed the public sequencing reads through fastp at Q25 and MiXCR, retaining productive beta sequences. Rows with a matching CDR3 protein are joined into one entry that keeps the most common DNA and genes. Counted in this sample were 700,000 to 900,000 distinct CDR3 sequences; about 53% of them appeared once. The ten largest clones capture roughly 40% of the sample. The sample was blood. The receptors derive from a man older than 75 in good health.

CDR3 DNA: TGTGCCAGCAGTGACACCAACATTCGGCCCCAGCATTTT. This sequence encodes CASSDTNIRPQHF. The chain combines TRBV2 with TRBJ1-5; D not certain. Germline V lookup: CDR1 SNHLY, CDR2 FYNNEI. The V and J ends lost 3 bases and 9 bases respectively, with 12 bases between them. This CDR3 region has 13 residues. The whole variable domain, remainder taken from reference TRBV2 and TRBJ1-5, is EPEVTQTPSHQVTQMGQEVILRCVPISNHLYFYWYRQILGQKVEFLVSFYNNEISEKSEIFDDQFSVERPDGSNFTLKIRSTKLEDSAMYFCASSDTNIRPQHFGDGTRLSIL.

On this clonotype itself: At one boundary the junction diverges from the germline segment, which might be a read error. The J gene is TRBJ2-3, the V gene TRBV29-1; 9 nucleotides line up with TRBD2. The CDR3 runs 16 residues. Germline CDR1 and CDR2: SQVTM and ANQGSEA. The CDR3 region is CGVEQNPGLATDTQYF. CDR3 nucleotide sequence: TGCGGCGTTGAACAAAATCCGGGACTAGCCACAGATACGCAGTATTTT.

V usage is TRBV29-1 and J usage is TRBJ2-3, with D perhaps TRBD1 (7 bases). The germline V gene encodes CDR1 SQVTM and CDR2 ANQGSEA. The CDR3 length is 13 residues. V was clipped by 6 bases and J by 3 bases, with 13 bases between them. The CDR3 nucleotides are TGCAGCGTGGAGGGGGCAGCTACAGATACGCAGTATTTT. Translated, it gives CSVEGAATDTQYF.

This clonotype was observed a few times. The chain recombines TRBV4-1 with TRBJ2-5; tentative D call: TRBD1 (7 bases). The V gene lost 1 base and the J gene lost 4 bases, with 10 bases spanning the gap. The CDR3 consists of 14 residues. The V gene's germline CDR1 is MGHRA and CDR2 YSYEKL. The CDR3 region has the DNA TGCGCCAGCAGCCAAGTCCAGGGGGGAGAGACCCAGTACTTC. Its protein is CASSQVQGGETQYF.

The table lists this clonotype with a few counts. The CDR3 coding sequence is TGTGCCAGCAGTGGGGCGACAGGGGCCTCCACTGAAGCTTTCTTT. Its protein product is CASSGATGASTEAFF. The rearrangement joins TRBV27 to TRBJ1-1, with TRBD1 matching over 8 bases. V was clipped by 5 bases and J by 4 bases; unmatched bases: 9. The CDR3 consists of 15 residues. Per the germline V gene, CDR1 is MNHEY and CDR2 is SMNVEV (reference sequence).

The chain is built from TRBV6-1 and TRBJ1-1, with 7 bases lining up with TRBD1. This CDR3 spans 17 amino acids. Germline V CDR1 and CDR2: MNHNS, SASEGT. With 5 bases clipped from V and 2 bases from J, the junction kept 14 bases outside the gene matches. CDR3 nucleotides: TGTGCCAGCAGTCCGCCCCCGGTAGGGACAGAAAACACTGAAGCTTTCTTT. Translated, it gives CASSPPPVGTENTEAFF.